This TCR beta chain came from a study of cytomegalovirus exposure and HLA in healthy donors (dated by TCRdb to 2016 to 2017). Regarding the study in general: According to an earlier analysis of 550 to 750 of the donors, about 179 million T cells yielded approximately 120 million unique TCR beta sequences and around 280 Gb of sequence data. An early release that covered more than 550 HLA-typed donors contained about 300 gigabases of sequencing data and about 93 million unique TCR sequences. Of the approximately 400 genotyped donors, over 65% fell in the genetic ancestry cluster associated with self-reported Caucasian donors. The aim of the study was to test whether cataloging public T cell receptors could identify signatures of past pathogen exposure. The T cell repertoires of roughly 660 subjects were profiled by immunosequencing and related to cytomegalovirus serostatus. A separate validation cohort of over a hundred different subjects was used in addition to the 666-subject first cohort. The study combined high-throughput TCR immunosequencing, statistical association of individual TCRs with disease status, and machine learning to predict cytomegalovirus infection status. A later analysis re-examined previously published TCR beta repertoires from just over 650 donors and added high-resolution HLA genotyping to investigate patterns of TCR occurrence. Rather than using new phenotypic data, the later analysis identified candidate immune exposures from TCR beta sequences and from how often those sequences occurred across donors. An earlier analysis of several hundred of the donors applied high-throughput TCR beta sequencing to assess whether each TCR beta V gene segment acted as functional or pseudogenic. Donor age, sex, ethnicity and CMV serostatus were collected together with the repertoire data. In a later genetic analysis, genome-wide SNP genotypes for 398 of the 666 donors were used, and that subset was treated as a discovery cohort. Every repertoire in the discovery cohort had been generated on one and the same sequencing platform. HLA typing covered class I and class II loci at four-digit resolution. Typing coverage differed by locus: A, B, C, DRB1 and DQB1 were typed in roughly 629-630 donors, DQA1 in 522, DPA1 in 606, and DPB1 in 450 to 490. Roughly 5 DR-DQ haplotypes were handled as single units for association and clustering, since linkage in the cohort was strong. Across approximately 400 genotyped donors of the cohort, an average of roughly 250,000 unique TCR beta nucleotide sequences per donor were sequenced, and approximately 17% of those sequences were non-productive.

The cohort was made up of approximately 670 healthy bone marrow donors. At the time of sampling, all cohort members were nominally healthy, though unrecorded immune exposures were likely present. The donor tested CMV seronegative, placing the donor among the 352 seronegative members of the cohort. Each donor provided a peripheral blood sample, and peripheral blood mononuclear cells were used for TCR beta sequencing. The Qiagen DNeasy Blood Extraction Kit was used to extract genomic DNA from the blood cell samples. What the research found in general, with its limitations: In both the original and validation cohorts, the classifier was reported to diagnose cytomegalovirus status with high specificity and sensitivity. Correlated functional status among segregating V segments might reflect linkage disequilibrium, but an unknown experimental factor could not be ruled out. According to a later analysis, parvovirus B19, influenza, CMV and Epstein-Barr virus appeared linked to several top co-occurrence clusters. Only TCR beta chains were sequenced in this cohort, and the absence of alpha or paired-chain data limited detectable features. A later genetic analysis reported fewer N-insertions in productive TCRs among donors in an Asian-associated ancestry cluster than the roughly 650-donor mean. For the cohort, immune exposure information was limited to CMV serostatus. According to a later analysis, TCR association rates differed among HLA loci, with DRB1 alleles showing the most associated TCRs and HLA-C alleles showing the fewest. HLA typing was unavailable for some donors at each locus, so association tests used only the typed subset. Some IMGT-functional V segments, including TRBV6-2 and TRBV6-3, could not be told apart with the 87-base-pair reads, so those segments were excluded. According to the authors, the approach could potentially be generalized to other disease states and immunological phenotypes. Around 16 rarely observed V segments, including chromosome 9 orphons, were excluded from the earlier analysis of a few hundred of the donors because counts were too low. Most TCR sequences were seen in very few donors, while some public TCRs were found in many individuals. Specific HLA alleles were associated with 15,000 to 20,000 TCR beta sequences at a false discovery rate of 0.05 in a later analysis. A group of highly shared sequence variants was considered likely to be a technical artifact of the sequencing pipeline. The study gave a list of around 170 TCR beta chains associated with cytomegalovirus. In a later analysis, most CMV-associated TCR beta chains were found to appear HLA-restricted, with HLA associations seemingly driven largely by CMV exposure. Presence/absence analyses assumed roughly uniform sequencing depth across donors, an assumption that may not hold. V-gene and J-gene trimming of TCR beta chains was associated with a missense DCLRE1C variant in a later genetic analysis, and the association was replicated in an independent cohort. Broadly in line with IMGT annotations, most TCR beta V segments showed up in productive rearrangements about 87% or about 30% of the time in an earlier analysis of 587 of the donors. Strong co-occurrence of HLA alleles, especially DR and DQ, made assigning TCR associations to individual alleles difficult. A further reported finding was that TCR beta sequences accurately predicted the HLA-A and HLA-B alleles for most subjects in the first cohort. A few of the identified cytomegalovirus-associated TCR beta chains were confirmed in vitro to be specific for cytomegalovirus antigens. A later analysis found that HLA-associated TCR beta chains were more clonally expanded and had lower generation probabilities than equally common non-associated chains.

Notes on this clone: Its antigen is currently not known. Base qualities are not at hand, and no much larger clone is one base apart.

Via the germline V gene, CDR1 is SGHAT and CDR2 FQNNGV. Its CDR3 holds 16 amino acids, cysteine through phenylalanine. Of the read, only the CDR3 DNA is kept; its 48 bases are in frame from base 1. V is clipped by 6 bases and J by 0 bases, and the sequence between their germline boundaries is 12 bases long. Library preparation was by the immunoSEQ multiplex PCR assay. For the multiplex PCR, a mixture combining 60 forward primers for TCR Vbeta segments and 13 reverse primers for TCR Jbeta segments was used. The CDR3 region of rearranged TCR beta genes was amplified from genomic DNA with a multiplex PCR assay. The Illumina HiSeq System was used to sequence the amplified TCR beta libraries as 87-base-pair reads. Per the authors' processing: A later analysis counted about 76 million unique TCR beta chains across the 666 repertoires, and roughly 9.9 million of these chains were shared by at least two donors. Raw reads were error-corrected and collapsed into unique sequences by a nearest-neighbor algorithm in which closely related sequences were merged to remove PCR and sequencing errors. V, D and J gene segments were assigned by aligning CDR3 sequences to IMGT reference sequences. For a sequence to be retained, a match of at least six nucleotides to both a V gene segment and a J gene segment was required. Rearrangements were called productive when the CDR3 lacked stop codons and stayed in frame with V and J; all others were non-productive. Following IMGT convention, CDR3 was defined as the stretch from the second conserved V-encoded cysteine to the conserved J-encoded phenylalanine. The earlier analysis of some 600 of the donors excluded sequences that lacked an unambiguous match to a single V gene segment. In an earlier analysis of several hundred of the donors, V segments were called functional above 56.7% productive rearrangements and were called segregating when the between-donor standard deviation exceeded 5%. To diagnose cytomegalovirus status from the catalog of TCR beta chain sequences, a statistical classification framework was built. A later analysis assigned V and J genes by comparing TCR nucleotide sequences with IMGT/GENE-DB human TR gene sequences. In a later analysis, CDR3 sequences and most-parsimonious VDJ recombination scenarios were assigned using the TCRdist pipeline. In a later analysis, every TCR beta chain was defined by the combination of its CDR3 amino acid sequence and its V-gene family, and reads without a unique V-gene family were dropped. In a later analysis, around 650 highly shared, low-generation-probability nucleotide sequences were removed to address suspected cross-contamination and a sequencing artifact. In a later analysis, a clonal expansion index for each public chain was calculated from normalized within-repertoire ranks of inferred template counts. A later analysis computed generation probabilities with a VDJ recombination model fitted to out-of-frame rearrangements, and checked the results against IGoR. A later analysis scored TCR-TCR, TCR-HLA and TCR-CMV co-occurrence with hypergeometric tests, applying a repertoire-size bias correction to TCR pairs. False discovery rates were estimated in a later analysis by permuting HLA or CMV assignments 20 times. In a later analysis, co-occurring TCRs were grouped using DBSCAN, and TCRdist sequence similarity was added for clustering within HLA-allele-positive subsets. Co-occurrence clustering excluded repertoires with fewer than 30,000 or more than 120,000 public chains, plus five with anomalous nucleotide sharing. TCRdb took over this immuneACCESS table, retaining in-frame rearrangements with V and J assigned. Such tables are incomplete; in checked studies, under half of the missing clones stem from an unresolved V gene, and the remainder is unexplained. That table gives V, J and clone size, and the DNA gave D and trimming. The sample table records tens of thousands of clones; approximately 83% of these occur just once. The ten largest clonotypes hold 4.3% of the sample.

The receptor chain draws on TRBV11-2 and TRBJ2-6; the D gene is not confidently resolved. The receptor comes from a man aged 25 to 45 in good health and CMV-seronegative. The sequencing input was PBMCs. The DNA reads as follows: TGTGCCAGCAGTTACCGGTTAAGCTCTGGGGCCAACGTCCTGACTTTC. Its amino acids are CASSYRLSSGANVLTF.